These 20 T cell receptor beta chains were all obtained from the same sample, sequenced in a study of cytomegalovirus exposure and HLA in healthy donors. In the PCR, 60 Vbeta and 13 Jbeta primers were used. Libraries were prepared by immunoSEQ multiplex PCR; TCRdb keeps only in-frame clonotypes and omits some of them. The sample records under 95,000 clones, about 8% being singletons. Sequencing used PBMCs. These receptors were collected from a man aged 50 to 60 in good health and CMV-seronegative.

The chain links TRBV28 to TRBJ2-4; D possibly corresponds to TRBD1 (6 bases). Germline V gives CDR1 MDHEN, CDR2 SYDVKM. The CDR3 consists of 14 residues. Trimming cost V 4 bases and J 2 bases, with 9 bases left between them. The CDR3 sequence: CASSSQGTKNIQYF. In DNA form, the CDR3 reads TGTGCCAGCAGTTCCCAGGGGACCAAAAACATTCAGTACTTC.

This clone has only a few counts. The chain has TRBV27 and TRBJ1-5; tentatively, D is TRBD1 (5 bases). Trimming cost V 6 bases and J 2 bases, with 14 bases left between them. The germline gives CDR1 MNHEY, CDR2 SMNVEV (reference sequence). The CDR3 is 15 amino acids. The CDR3 sequence is CASRLVGVGNQPQHF. CDR3 nucleotides: TGTGCCAGCAGGCTCGTAGGGGTCGGCAATCAGCCCCAGCATTTT.

V gene TRBV10-3 combines with J gene TRBJ1-6; D is ambiguous. This CDR3 has 14 amino acids. Per the germline V gene, CDR1 is ENHRY and CDR2 is SYGVKD. DNA for the CDR3: TGTACCTCCCGACACCAGGAGGATCGCTCACCCCTCCACTTT. It translates to CTSRHQEDRSPLHF.

This chain uses TRBV10-3 with TRBJ2-1, with 14 bases matching TRBD2. The CDR3 consists of 16 residues. After removal of 6 bases from V and 5 bases from J, the junction contained 6 bases not matched to a gene. Germline V lookup: CDR1 ENHRY, CDR2 SYGVKD. This chain's CDR3 is CAIRGTSGRGHNEQFF. The CDR3 region has the DNA TGTGCCATCAGGGGGACTAGCGGGAGAGGACACAATGAGCAGTTCTTC.

On this clone itself: A read error may account for a junction end that differs from germline. This chain links TRBV6-1 with TRBJ2-5; 7 bases are a match to TRBD2. CDR3 size: 14 residues. Germline CDR1 MNHNS, CDR2 SASEGT. The CDR3 spells CASSAGGGGEAQYF. CDR3 DNA: TGTGCCAGCAGTGCCGGCGGGGGTGGAGAGGCCCAGTACTTC.

This clone occurred a few times. The V gene is TRBV5-1, the J gene TRBJ1-1; 9 bases are a match to TRBD1. Germline lookup yields CDR1 SGHRS and CDR2 YFSETQ. Trimming took 4 bases from V and 1 from J; bases not matched to a gene: 5. CDR3 length: 15 residues. The DNA for the CDR3 is TGCGCCAGCAGCCAAGGGACAGGGACGAACACTGAAGCTTTCTTT. Translation: CASSQGTGTNTEAFF. The complete variable domain, with remaining parts taken from reference TRBV5-1 and TRBJ1-1, reads KAGVTQTPRYLIKTRGQQVTLSCSPISGHRSVSWYQQTPGQGLQFLFEYFSETQRNKGNFPGRFSGRQFSNSRSEMNVSTLELGDSALYLCASSQGTGTNTEAFFGQGTRLTVV.

The chain has TRBV5-1 and TRBJ2-2; tentatively, D is TRBD1 (6 bases). The length of the CDR3 is 14 residues. Germline V gene data show CDR1 as SGHRS and CDR2 as YFSETQ. V lost 4 bases, J lost 5 bases, and 12 bases lay in between. CDR3 region: CASSRAQGTGELFF. The CDR3 nucleotides read TGCGCCAGCAGCCGCGCACAGGGAACCGGGGAGCTGTTTTTT. Looking up the rest from reference TRBV5-1 and TRBJ2-2 gives the full variable domain: KAGVTQTPRYLIKTRGQQVTLSCSPISGHRSVSWYQQTPGQGLQFLFEYFSETQRNKGNFPGRFSGRQFSNSRSEMNVSTLELGDSALYLCASSRAQGTGELFFGEGSRLTVL.

This chain joins TRBV5-5 and TRBJ1-2; 11 bases fit TRBD1. The V and J ends lost 4 bases and 5 bases, in that order; junction bases with no gene match: 7. Germline CDR1 is SGHKS and CDR2 is YYEKEE (reference sequence). The CDR3 consists of 15 residues. CDR3 nucleotides: TGTGCCAGCAGCCCTGGGACAGGGGGAGGTTATGGCTACACCTTC. This encodes CASSPGTGGGYGYTF.

This clone was detected a few times. The V call is TRBV6-1, the J call TRBJ2-7; 8 bases agree with TRBD1. The germline V gene has CDR1 MNHNS and CDR2 SASEGT. The CDR3 covers 15 residues. Unmatched junction bases numbered 11, after V lost 7 bases and J lost 3 bases. The CDR3 sequence: CASTQRRQGIYEQYF. DNA for the CDR3: TGTGCCAGCACTCAGCGTCGACAGGGGATCTACGAGCAGTACTTC.

The V gene is TRBV28, the J gene TRBJ2-7; a weak D match, TRBD1 (6 bases). Trimming took 6 bases from V and 1 from J, leaving 10 bases between them. The CDR3 extends over 13 amino acids. CDR1 and CDR2 from the germline V gene are MDHEN and SYDVKM. The CDR3 sequence: CASRPGQSYEQYF. CDR3 nucleotides: TGTGCCAGCAGACCGGGACAATCCTACGAGCAGTACTTC.

This rearrangement joins TRBV28 to TRBJ1-5; 8 bases map to TRBD1. CDR1 is MDHEN and CDR2 is SYDVKM in the germline V gene. Trimming at V came to 7 bases and at J to 2 bases, leaving 7 bases not matched to a gene. The CDR3 has 15 amino acids. In DNA, the CDR3 is TGTGCCAGCATTGCAGGGGGCATCGGCAATCAGCCCCAGCATTTT. Residues: CASIAGGIGNQPQHF.

This sequence joins TRBV19 and TRBJ1-3, with D unresolved. This CDR3 has 16 residues. In germline, CDR1 is LNHDA, CDR2 SQIVND (reference sequence). V dropped 6 bases and J dropped 0 bases, with 15 bases sitting between them. The CDR3 is CASSREAQYSGNTIYF. The CDR3 nucleotides read TGTGCCAGTAGCCGAGAAGCTCAATACTCTGGAAACACCATATATTTT.

This clone was seen repeatedly, ten times or more. The genes are TRBV6-1 and TRBJ2-5, with 10 bases identical to TRBD2. This CDR3 is 15 amino acids long. Germline loops: CDR1 MNHNS, CDR2 SASEGT. With V trimmed by 2 bases and J by 1 base, 1 base remained unmatched. CDR3 loop: CASSELAGAQETQYF. The CDR3 bases are TGTGCCAGCAGTGAACTAGCGGGAGCCCAAGAGACCCAGTACTTC.

V gene TRBV28 combines with J gene TRBJ1-6; no clear D. Per the germline V gene, CDR1 is MDHEN and CDR2 is SYDVKM. Trimming cost V 8 bases and J 9 bases, with 11 bases left between them. The CDR3 spans 12 residues. The chain's CDR3 is CASLGRGSPLHF. DNA for the CDR3: TGTGCCAGCCTTGGGCGGGGTTCACCCCTCCACTTT.

The rearrangement uses TRBV18 and TRBJ2-7, with 8 bases fitting TRBD2. The CDR3 extends over 16 amino acids. The ends lost 1 base at V and 3 bases at J; junction bases unmatched: 8. The germline gives CDR1 KGHSH, CDR2 LQKENI. CDR3: CASSPLAGGSHYEQYF. DNA for the CDR3: TGTGCCAGCTCACCACTGGCGGGAGGATCCCACTACGAGCAGTACTTC.

J is TRBJ1-3 and V is TRBV9, with 10 bases fitting TRBD1. The CDR3 is 18 amino acids. The germline CDR1 and CDR2 sequences are SGDLS and YYNGEE. V shed 4 bases, J shed 1 base, and the junction held 11 bases outside the gene matches. Here the CDR3 reads CASSPGTGVAGSGNTIYF. The CDR3, as DNA: TGTGCCAGCAGCCCCGGGACAGGGGTCGCCGGGTCTGGAAACACCATATATTTT.

The table lists this clone with a few counts. The V call is TRBV6-5, the J call TRBJ2-5, with a tentative D call TRBD1 (6 bases). The V gene lost 5 bases and the J gene lost 5 bases, with 15 bases spanning the gap. CDR1 MNHEY and CDR2 SVGAGI come from the germline V gene. CDR3 length equals 14 residues. The CDR3 reads CASSLQGLWETQYF. CDR3 DNA sequence: TGTGCCAGCAGTCTCCAGGGGTTGTGGGAGACCCAGTACTTC.

CDR3 nucleotide sequence: TGTGCCAGCAGCTTAGAGGCGACAGCAAACACTGAAGCTTTCTTT. This encodes CASSLEATANTEAFF. This chain joins TRBV7-3 and TRBJ1-1, with D perhaps TRBD1 (5 bases). The CDR3 totals 15 residues. Trimming pared 2 bases from V and 2 bases from J, leaving 12 bases between. CDR1 SGHTA and CDR2 FQGTGA come from the germline V gene.

This rearrangement joins TRBV11-2 to TRBJ2-5, with D possibly matching TRBD2 (5 bases). In germline, CDR1 is SGHAT, CDR2 FQNNGV. Trimming left V 1 base short and J 4 bases short, with 13 bases between. The CDR3 loop spans 15 amino acids. The CDR3 DNA sequence: TGTGCCAGCAGCTTAGGGACTCAGCCTGTAGAGACCCAGTACTTC. This sequence encodes CASSLGTQPVETQYF.

The chain combines TRBV5-1 with TRBJ2-6; a weak D match, TRBD1 (5 bases). The CDR3 spans 14 residues. V dropped 4 bases and J dropped 2 bases, with 7 bases sitting between them. Germline V gene lookup returns CDR1 SGHRS and CDR2 YFSETQ. The CDR3 coding sequence is TGCGCCAGCAGCCAACAGGCTGGGGCCAACGTCCTGACTTTC. Translating gives CASSQQAGANVLTF.